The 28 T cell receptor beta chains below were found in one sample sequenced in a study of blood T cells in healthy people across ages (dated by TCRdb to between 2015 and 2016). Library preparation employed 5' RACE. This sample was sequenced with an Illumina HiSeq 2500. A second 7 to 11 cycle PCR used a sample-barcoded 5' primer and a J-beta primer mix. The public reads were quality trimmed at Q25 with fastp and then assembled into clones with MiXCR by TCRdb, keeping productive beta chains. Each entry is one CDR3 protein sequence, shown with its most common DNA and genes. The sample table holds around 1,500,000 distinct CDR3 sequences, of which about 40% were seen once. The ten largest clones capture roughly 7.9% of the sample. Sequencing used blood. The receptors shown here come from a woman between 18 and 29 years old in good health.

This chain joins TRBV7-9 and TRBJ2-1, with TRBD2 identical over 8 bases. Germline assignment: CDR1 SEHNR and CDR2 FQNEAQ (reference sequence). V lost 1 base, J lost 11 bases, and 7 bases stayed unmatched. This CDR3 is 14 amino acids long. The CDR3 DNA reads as TGTGCCAGCAGCTTAGTTAGTCGGGAGGGCAAGCAGTTCTTC. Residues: CASSLVSREGKQFF.

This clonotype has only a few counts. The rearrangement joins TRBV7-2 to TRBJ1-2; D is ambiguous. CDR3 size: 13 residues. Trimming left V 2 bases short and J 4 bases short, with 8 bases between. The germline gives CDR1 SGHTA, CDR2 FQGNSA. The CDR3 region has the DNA TGTGCCAGCAGCTTAATCGAAGCCTATGGCTACACCTTC. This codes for CASSLIEAYGYTF.

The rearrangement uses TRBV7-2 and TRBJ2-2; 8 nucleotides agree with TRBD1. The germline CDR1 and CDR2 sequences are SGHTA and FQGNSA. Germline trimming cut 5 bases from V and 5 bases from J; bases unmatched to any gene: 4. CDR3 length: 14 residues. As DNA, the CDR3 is TGTGCCAGCAGCACGAGGACAGGGACCGGGGAGCTGTTTTTT. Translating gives CASSTRTGTGELFF.

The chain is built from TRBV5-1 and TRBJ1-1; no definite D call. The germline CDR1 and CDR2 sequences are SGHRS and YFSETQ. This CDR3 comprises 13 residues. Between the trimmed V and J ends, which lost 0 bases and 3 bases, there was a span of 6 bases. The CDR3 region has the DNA TGCGCCAGCAGCTTGGAACCGTACACTGAAGCTTTCTTT. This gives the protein CASSLEPYTEAFF.

CDR3 protein: CSVTTTSRPMNTEAFF. The CDR3 coding sequence is TGCAGCGTAACAACTACGAGCAGACCCATGAACACTGAAGCTTTCTTT. V and J are TRBV29-1 and TRBJ1-1; D gene ambiguous. CDR3 length: 16 amino acids. Germline V lookup: CDR1 SQVTM, CDR2 ANQGSEA. V was pared by 6 bases and J by 0 bases, with 20 bases between.

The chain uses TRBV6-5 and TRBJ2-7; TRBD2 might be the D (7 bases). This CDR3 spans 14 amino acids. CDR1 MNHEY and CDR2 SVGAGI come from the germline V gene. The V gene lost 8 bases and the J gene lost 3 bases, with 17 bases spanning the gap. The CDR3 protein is CASGGAENFYEQYF. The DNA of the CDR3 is TGTGCCAGCGGGGGGGCAGAAAATTTCTACGAGCAGTACTTC.

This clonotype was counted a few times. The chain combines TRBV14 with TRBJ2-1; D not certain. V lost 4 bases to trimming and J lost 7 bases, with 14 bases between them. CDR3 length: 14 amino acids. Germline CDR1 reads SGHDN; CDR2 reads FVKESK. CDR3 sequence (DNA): TGTGCCAGCAGCCGATCCGCCTACGGAAATGAGCAGTTCTTC. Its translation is CASSRSAYGNEQFF.

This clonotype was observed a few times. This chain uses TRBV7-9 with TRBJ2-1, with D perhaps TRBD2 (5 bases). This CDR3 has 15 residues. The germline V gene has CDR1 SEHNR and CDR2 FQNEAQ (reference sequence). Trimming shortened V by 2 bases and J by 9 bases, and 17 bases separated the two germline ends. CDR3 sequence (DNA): TGTGCCAGCAGCTTATTCGATATTAGTGGAGGTGAGCAGTTCTTC. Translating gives CASSLFDISGGEQFF.

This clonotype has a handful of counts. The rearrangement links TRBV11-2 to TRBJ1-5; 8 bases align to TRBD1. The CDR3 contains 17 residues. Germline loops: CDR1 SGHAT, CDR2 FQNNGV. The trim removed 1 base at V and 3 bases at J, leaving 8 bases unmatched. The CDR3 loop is CASSLALTGANNQPQHF. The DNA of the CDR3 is TGTGCCAGCAGCTTAGCCCTGACAGGGGCGAACAATCAGCCCCAGCATTTT.

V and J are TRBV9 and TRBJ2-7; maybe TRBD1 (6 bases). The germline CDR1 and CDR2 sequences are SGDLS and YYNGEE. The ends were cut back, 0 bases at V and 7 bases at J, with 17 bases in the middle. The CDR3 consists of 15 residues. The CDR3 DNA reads TGTGCCAGCAGCGTAGAGCCAGGGGATAATGGTGAGCAGTACTTC. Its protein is CASSVEPGDNGEQYF.

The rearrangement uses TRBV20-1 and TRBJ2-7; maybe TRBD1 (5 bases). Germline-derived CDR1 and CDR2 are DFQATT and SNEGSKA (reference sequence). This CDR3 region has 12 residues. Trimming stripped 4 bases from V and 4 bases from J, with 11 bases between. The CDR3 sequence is CSATVAGYEQYF. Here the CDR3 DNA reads TGCAGTGCTACAGTCGCAGGGTACGAGCAGTACTTC.

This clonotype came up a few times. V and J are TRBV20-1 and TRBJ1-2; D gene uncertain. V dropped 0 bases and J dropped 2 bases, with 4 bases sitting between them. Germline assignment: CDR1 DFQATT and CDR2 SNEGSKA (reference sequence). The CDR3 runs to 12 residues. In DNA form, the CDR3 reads TGCAGTGCTAGAGAAGAGAACTATGGCTACACCTTC. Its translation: CSAREENYGYTF.

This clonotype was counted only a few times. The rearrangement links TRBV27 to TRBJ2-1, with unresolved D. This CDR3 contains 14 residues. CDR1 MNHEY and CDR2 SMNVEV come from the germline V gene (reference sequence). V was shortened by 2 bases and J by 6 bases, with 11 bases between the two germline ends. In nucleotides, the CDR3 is TGTGCCAGCAGTTTAGGGCATGAGCCCAATGAGCAGTTCTTC. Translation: CASSLGHEPNEQFF.

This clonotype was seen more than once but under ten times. The chain's CDR3 is CASSNPGQGNSPLHF. The CDR3 coding sequence is TGTGCCAGCAGTAACCCGGGACAGGGTAATTCACCCCTCCACTTT. V usage is TRBV6-5 and J usage is TRBJ1-6; 9 bases agree with TRBD1. Germline CDR1 MNHEY, CDR2 SVGAGI. The CDR3 covers 15 residues. With V trimmed by 5 bases and J by 6 bases, 5 bases remained unmatched.

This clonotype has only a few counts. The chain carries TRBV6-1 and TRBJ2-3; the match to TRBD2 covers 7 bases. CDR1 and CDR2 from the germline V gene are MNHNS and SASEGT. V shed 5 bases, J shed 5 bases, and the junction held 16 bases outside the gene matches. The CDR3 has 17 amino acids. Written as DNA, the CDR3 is TGTGCCAGCAGTCCCTGGGGGAGGGCGACATCGGGAGATACGCAGTATTTT. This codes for CASSPWGRATSGDTQYF.

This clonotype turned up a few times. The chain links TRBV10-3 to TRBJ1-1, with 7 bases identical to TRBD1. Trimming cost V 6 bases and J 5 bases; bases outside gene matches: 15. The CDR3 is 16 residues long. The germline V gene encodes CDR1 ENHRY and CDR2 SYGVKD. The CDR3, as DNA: TGTGCCATCAGCCCTCCCCCTTCGACAGGGTTAACTGAAGCTTTCTTT. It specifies CAISPPPSTGLTEAFF.

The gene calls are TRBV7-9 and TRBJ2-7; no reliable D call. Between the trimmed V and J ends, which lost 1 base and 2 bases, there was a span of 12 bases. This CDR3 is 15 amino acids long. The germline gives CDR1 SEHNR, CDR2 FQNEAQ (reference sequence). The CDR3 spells CASSLVSAGTYEQYF. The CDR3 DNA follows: TGTGCCAGCAGCTTAGTAAGCGCAGGTACCTACGAGCAGTACTTC.

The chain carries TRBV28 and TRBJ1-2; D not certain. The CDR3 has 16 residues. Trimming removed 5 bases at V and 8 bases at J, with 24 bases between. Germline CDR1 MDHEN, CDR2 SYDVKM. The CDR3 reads CASSLPAGNPFRGYTF. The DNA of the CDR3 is TGTGCCAGCAGTCTGCCGGCGGGGAACCCCTTTCGGGGCTACACCTTC.

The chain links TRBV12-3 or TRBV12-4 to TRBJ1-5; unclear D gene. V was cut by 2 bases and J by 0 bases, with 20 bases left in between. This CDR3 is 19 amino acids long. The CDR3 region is CASSLLGRTSKFSNQPQHF. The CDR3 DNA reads TGTGCCAGCAGTTTATTGGGTAGAACAAGCAAATTTAGCAATCAGCCCCAGCATTTT.

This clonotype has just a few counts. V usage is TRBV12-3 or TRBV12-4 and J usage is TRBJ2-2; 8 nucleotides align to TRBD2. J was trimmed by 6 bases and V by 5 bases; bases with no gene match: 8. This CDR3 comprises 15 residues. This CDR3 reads CASSARRGAAGELFF. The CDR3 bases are TGTGCCAGCAGTGCCCGGCGGGGGGCGGCCGGGGAGCTGTTTTTT.

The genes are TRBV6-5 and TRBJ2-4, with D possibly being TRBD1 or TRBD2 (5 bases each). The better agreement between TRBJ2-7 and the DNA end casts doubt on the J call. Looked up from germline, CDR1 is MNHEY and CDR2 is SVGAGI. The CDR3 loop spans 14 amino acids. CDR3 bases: TGTGCCAGCAGTGCTCCGGGACCCTACTACGAGCAGTACTTC. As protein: CASSAPGPYYEQYF.

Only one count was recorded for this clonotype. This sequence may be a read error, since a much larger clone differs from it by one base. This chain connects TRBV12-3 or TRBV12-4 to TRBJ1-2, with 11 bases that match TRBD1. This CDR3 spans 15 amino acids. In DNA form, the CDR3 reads TGTGCCAGCAGTCCCGGACAGGGGGCGAAATATGGCTGCACCTTC. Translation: CASSPGQGAKYGCTF.

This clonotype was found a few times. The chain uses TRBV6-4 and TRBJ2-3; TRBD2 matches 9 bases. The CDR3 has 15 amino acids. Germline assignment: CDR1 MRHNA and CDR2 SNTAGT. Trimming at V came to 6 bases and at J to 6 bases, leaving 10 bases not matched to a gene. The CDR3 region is CASRGVAGGPDTQYF. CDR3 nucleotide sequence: TGTGCCAGCAGGGGAGTCGCGGGGGGGCCGGATACGCAGTATTTT.

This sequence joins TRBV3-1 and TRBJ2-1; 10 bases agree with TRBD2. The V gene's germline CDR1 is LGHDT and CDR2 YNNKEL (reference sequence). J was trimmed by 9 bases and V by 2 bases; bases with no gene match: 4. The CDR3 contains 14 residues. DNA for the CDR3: TGTGCCAGCAGCCAAAGCGGGAGGGCTCTTGAGCAGTTCTTC. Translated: CASSQSGRALEQFF.

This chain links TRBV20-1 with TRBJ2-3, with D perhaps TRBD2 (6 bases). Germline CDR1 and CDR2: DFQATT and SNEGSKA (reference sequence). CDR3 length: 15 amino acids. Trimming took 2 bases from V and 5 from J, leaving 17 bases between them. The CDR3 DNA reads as TGCAGTGCTAGAAAGCAGGCGGCGGGATTAGATACGCAGTATTTT. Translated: CSARKQAAGLDTQYF.

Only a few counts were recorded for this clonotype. The CDR3 here is CASSQVGLDLSYEQYF. The CDR3 coding sequence is TGCGCCAGCAGCCAAGTGGGGCTGGATTTGAGCTACGAGCAGTACTTC. The V call is TRBV4-1, the J call TRBJ2-7; TRBD1 is a possible D gene (5 bases). CDR1 and CDR2 (germline): MGHRA, YSYEKL. Trimming pared 1 base from V and 3 bases from J, leaving 16 bases between. The CDR3 has 16 residues.

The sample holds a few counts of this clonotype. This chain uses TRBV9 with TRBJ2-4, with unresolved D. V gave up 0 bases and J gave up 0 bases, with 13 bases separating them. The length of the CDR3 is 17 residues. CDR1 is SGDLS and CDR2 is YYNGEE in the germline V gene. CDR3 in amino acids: CASSVGLTDLAKNIQYF. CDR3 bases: TGTGCCAGCAGCGTAGGGTTAACGGACCTAGCCAAAAACATTCAGTACTTC.

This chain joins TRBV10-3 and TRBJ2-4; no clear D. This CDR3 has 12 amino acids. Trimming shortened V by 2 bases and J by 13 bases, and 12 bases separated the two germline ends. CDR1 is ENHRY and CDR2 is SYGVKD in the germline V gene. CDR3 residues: CAISEEATKQYF. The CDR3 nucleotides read TGTGCCATCAGTGAGGAGGCTACGAAGCAGTACTTC.